One sample yielded the 10 T cell receptor beta chains listed below, sequenced in a study of T cell responses to AZD1222 COVID-19 vaccine. Repertoires were generated with immunoSEQ multiplex PCR, while TCRdb's copy carries only in-frame clones and drops some. The sample consists of tens of thousands of clones, approximately 89% of them appearing once. This sample comprised peripheral blood, obtained 28 days after the second AZD1222 dose. The receptors originated from an adult who received the AZD1222 COVID-19 vaccine.

The gene calls are TRBV7-9 and TRBJ2-1, with a possible D match to TRBD2 (6 bases). Trimming pared 0 bases from V and 8 bases from J, leaving 17 bases between. Germline V gene lookup returns CDR1 SEHNR and CDR2 FQNEAQ (reference sequence). The CDR3 has 16 amino acids. The DNA of the CDR3 is TGTGCCAGCAGCTTAGCGGGGCACGGGAGTAGGGATGAGCAGTTCTTC. Its translation: CASSLAGHGSRDEQFF.

This chain uses TRBV6-2 or TRBV6-3 with TRBJ1-4; maybe TRBD1 (6 bases). Germline assignment: CDR1 MNHEY and CDR2 SVGEGT. The CDR3 spans 15 residues. Trimming took 2 bases from V and 3 from J, leaving 10 bases between them. The CDR3 sequence is CASSYLQGPNEKLFF. CDR3 in DNA: TGTGCCAGCAGTTACCTACAGGGACCTAATGAAAAACTGTTTTTT.

The V gene is TRBV19, the J gene TRBJ2-1; D may be TRBD1 or TRBD2 (7 bases each). Deletions cut 6 bases from V and 7 bases from J, with 16 bases between. The germline gives CDR1 LNHDA, CDR2 SQIVND (reference sequence). This CDR3 has 14 amino acids. CDR3 nucleotides: TGTGCCAGTAGAGGCCAGCGGGGACAGAATGAGCAGTTCTTC. Translated, it gives CASRGQRGQNEQFF.

The chain is built from TRBV30 and TRBJ2-2; D not resolved. From germline, CDR1 is GTSNPN and CDR2 SVGIG (reference sequence). Trimming removed 2 bases from V and 2 bases from J, with 6 bases in between. The CDR3 runs to 13 residues. The CDR3 reads CAWSRSNTGELFF. The CDR3 nucleotides read TGTGCCTGGAGTCGGTCCAACACCGGGGAGCTGTTTTTT.

This clone was picked up one time. The genes are TRBV28 and TRBJ2-7; possibly TRBD2 for D (6 bases). There are 12 residues in the CDR3. Trimming left V 10 bases short and J 5 bases short, with 15 bases between. CDR1 and CDR2 from the germline V gene are MDHEN and SYDVKM. CDR3 sequence: CAITGGIDEQYF. The CDR3 nucleotides read TGTGCCATCACCGGGGGTATCGACGAGCAGTACTTC.

A single count supports this clone. This chain joins TRBV29-1 and TRBJ1-4, with 10 nucleotides matching TRBD1. The trim removed 5 bases at V and 1 base at J, leaving 4 bases unmatched. The CDR3 is made up of 15 amino acids. The germline gives CDR1 SQVTM, CDR2 ANQGSEA. The CDR3 protein is CSVQGDRGTNEKLFF. DNA of the CDR3: TGCAGCGTTCAGGGGGACAGGGGAACTAATGAAAAACTGTTTTTT.

CDR3 coding DNA: TGTGCCACCAGTCTCACCACCGGGGAGCTGTTTTTT. It codes for CATSLTTGELFF. The chain has TRBV24-1 and TRBJ2-2; D is unresolved. The CDR3 runs 12 residues. The germline V gene has CDR1 KGHDR and CDR2 SFDVKD. Trimming took 6 bases from V and 4 from J, leaving 5 bases between them.

This clone was found once. The chain couples TRBV19 to TRBJ1-4, with D perhaps TRBD1 (6 bases). V dropped 4 bases and J dropped 8 bases, with 20 bases sitting between them. The length of the CDR3 is 16 residues. Germline-derived CDR1 and CDR2 are LNHDA and SQIVND (reference sequence). The CDR3 DNA is TGTGCCAGTAGTAGCTTCGGGACACCGGTCGTCGAAAAACTGTTTTTT. Protein product: CASSSFGTPVVEKLFF.

The chain has TRBV5-1 and TRBJ2-3; no clear D gene. Germline lookup yields CDR1 SGHRS and CDR2 YFSETQ. There are 15 residues in the CDR3. V lost 0 bases and J lost 0, with 8 bases in between. The CDR3 loop is CASSLGATSTDTQYF. DNA for the CDR3: TGCGCCAGCAGCTTGGGGGCTACTAGCACAGATACGCAGTATTTT.

There are a few counts of this clone. This sequence joins TRBV20-1 and TRBJ2-2; D call uncertain. Looked up from germline, CDR1 is DFQATT and CDR2 is SNEGSKA (reference sequence). The V end was cut by 5 bases, the J end by 8 bases, with 6 bases between. This CDR3 contains 10 residues. The chain's CDR3 is CSAPPGELFF. DNA for the CDR3: TGCAGTGCTCCCCCGGGGGAGCTGTTTTTT.